This T cell receptor (beta chain) was recovered during a study of shared clonotypes between healthy human individuals. Turning to the study itself: Each donor's CD8 memory used one plate, CD8 naive two, each CD4 subset three. Findings and caveats of the study: A few donors showed sharing of 4.5% to 5% of naive CD4 clonotypes.

Trimming shortened V by 5 bases and J by 8 bases, and 15 bases separated the two germline ends. The germline V gene encodes CDR1 MNHEY and CDR2 SVGAGI. CDR3 length: 13 amino acids. In regard to this clone: Its antigen remains unidentified.

It was into CD45RA+ naive and CD45RA-negative memory subsets that the CD4+ cells were split. Using roughly 200 ng DNA, tens of thousands of T cell genomes, the sorted-subset replicate PCRs were run. Libraries were prepared by immunoSEQ multiplex PCR; TCRdb keeps only in-frame clonotypes and omits some of them. In the table there are about 2.4 million clones, roughly 93% of which are singletons. The sequence was obtained from a man younger than 35 in good health. Some clones in this sample may be carry-over from other donors' samples. Sequenced: naive CD4+ T cells from PBMCs. Subset defined: CD45RA+ positively selected. V gene TRBV6-5 combines with J gene TRBJ1-2; D uncertain. CDR3 sequence reads: CASSPRGEGGYTF. CDR3 bases: TGTGCCAGCAGTCCCAGAGGAGAGGGCGGCTACACCTTC.